This TCR beta chain was recorded in a study of shared clonotypes between healthy human individuals. Details on this clone: Its antigen is undetermined.

The sorted-subset replicate PCRs were given about 210 ng DNA, which is 25,000 to 35,000 T cell genomes. Assay used: immunoSEQ multiplex PCR; TCRdb lists only in-frame clones, some missing. Here the sample spans around 990,000 clones, approximately 77% being singletons. The healthy adult donors were HIV-negative and reported no recent acute infections or vaccinations. Study conclusions and caveats: Limited genetic and exposure-history diversity came from having few donors. Memory subsets generally showed lower estimated richness than naive subsets.

CDR1 and CDR2 (germline): MNHEY, SMNVEV (reference sequence). Deletions cut 1 base from V and 6 bases from J, with 7 bases between. This CDR3 contains 13 residues. The specimen was memory CD4+ T cells from PBMCs. Subset here: CD45RA-negative fraction. The chain employs TRBV27 and TRBJ1-5; D might be TRBD1 (5 bases). This clonotype was obtained from a man younger than 35 in good health. Some clones in this sample may be carry-over from other donors' samples. In DNA form, the CDR3 reads TGTGCCAGCAGTTTATGGAGGGGTCAGCCCCAGCATTTT. It specifies CASSLWRGQPQHF.